This is a list of T cell receptor beta chains from one sample in a study of blood T cell repertoires in COVID-19. Assay used: immunoSEQ multiplex PCR; TCRdb lists only in-frame clones, some missing. The table records some 130,000 clones, 86% of them present only once. Input material: peripheral blood. All receptors come from a woman in her 70s with COVID-19, enrolled during active disease. The CDR3 runs from the conserved cysteine through the conserved F or W.

V,J,CDR3
TRBV21-1,TRBJ1-4,CASSKGARGGDRNEKLFF
TRBV5-8,TRBJ2-2,CASSFPTSGRDTGELFF
TRBV5-1,TRBJ1-6,CASSLVSSYNSPLHF
TRBV6-1,TRBJ1-2,CASSDRVGAHGYTF
TRBV7-9,TRBJ2-5,CASSTRGAQETQYF
TRBV5-1,TRBJ1-6,CASSQTQGNSPLHF
TRBV2,TRBJ2-2,CASSTAGGGGITGELFF
TRBV6-5,TRBJ1-2,CASSLEPNYGYTF
TRBV6-1,TRBJ1-3,CASSEQGDGNTIYF
TRBV19,TRBJ2-1,CASRPGLAGGPPGYNEQFF
TRBV10-3,TRBJ2-1,CAISDLTTANNEQFF
TRBV18,TRBJ1-2,CASSRQGASGYTF
TRBV6-5,TRBJ1-2,CASSYRQGPGYGYTF
TRBV4-1,TRBJ1-2,CASSQERSSRRGYTF
TRBV25-1,TRBJ2-2,CASSEYSSTGELFF
TRBV11-2,TRBJ1-1,CASSPWEMAAYTEAFF
TRBV18,TRBJ1-5,CASSPPAGRNQPQHF
TRBV18,TRBJ2-2,CASSPPGQFPGELFF
TRBV15,TRBJ2-7,CATSSDHSGGPMDEQYF
TRBV11-3,TRBJ1-1,CASSLGPNEAFF
TRBV6-5,TRBJ1-5,CASSTGTGANQPQHF
TRBV5-5,TRBJ1-6,CASSLRSRDNSPLHF
TRBV29-1,TRBJ2-3,CSVDSGVTDTQYF
TRBV7-2,TRBJ2-3,CASAPRRGQGTDTQYF
TRBV19,TRBJ2-3,CASSNEGGRRPTDTQYF
TRBV5-1,TRBJ2-7,CASTSTVSYEQYF
TRBV10-3,TRBJ2-1,CAIRAGSAAHEQFF
TRBV28,TRBJ2-7,CASSAEDRDVSYEQYF
TRBV6-2/TRBV6-3,TRBJ2-1,CASNPIAGSYNEQFF
TRBV5-5,TRBJ2-7,CASSSLTGLVGYEQYF
TRBV5-1,TRBJ2-5,CASSLRGETQYF
TRBV5-8,TRBJ2-7,CASSSSAGFNEQYF
TRBV7-7,TRBJ2-1,CASSPSGGPYNEQFF
TRBV6-4,TRBJ2-1,CASRRLAGDNEQFF
TRBV5-4,TRBJ1-2,CAWVWAGIYGYTF
TRBV6-6,TRBJ1-1,CASSGQGGNTEAFF
TRBV24-1,TRBJ2-3,CATSDPGGYADTQYF
TRBV6-5,TRBJ1-1,CASGTGVTEAFF
TRBV28,TRBJ1-2,CASSSGTGMIHGYTF
TRBV19,TRBJ1-4,CASSALTHTSEKLFF